What follows are 18 T cell receptor beta chains derived from one specimen sequenced in a study of blood T cell repertoires in COVID-19. Method: immunoSEQ multiplex PCR; TCRdb's copy keeps in-frame clones and lacks some. Among around 250,000 clones listed, approximately 85% were seen once. The sequenced material came from peripheral blood. These receptors all come from a human donor in a cohort sampled during active COVID-19.

The rearrangement links TRBV7-8 to TRBJ1-1; 10 bases are a match to TRBD1. This CDR3 has 18 residues. Trimming took 0 bases from V and 4 from J; bases not matched to a gene: 11. Germline values: CDR1 SGHVS, CDR2 FQNEAQ. The CDR3 DNA is TGTGCCAGCAGCTTAGCGCTCGTGACAGGGGGCGCGGGCACTGAAGCTTTCTTT. Protein sequence: CASSLALVTGGAGTEAFF.

The chain joins TRBV11-2 to TRBJ1-1; D may be TRBD1 (6 bases). Germline V gene sequence: CDR1 SGHAT, CDR2 FQNNGV. There are 12 residues in the CDR3. Trimming cost V 1 base and J 10 bases, with 10 bases left between them. The CDR3 here is CASSLGGRRAFF. CDR3 nucleotide sequence: TGTGCCAGCAGCTTAGGGGGGCGTCGAGCTTTCTTT.

This clone was detected once. This chain joins TRBV6-2 or TRBV6-3 and TRBJ1-1; 8 bases match TRBD1. This CDR3 has 13 residues. J was trimmed by 5 bases and V by 5 bases; bases with no gene match: 4. Germline loops: CDR1 MNHEY, CDR2 SVGEGT. Here the CDR3 reads CASSNRGGTEAFF. The CDR3 region has the DNA TGTGCCAGCAGTAACAGGGGGGGGACTGAAGCTTTCTTT.

CDR3 nucleotide sequence: TGTGCCAGCTCAACCGGGACAGGGGGCTGGGGCACTGAAGCTTTCTTT. Its translation: CASSTGTGGWGTEAFF. The chain uses TRBV28 and TRBJ1-1, with TRBD1 matching 12 bases. Germline values: CDR1 MDHEN, CDR2 SYDVKM. The CDR3 is 16 residues long. J gave up 4 bases and V 8 bases, and 11 bases lay outside the gene matches.

The gene calls are TRBV28 and TRBJ1-2; 9 nucleotides line up with TRBD1. The CDR3 loop spans 16 amino acids. Looked up from germline, CDR1 is MDHEN and CDR2 is SYDVKM. The trim removed 6 bases at V and 7 bases at J, leaving 15 bases unmatched. The CDR3 bases are TGTGCCAGCAGCGCACTACCCGGGACAGGGATGGGTGGCTACACCTTC. This codes for CASSALPGTGMGGYTF.

The CDR3 region is CASSLSERGAYEQYF. The CDR3 nucleotides are TGTGCCAGCAGTTTATCGGAGCGGGGGGCCTACGAGCAGTACTTC. The chain has TRBV27 and TRBJ2-7; 9 bases fit TRBD2. The trim removed 0 bases at V and 2 bases at J, leaving 2 bases unmatched. This CDR3 spans 15 amino acids. Germline CDR1 MNHEY, CDR2 SMNVEV (reference sequence).

This clone was picked up a small number of times. V and J are TRBV9 and TRBJ1-1, with 7 bases matching TRBD1. The trim removed 4 bases at V and 4 bases at J, leaving 7 bases unmatched. The length of the CDR3 is 14 residues. Germline V gene lookup returns CDR1 SGDLS and CDR2 YYNGEE. The CDR3 sequence is CASSSAPGGTEAFF. In DNA, the CDR3 is TGTGCCAGCAGCTCCGCCCCAGGGGGCACTGAAGCTTTCTTT.

J is TRBJ1-4 and V is TRBV4-1; tentatively, D is TRBD1 (5 bases). The CDR3 is 16 amino acids. Germline assignment: CDR1 MGHRA and CDR2 YSYEKL. V was cut by 0 bases and J by 12 bases, with 20 bases left in between. The CDR3 coding sequence is TGCGCCAGCAGCCAAGAAGTCCAGGGAGGGATTTTTGAACTGTTTTTT. Its translation: CASSQEVQGGIFELFF.

Only one count was recorded for this clone. The rearrangement joins TRBV6-2 or TRBV6-3 to TRBJ2-7; 8 bases fit TRBD2. This CDR3 is 15 amino acids long. Unmatched junction bases numbered 11, after V lost 7 bases and J lost 3 bases. Germline loops: CDR1 MNHEY, CDR2 SVGEGT. CDR3 sequence: CASTPPGLAGYEQYF. CDR3 sequence (DNA): TGTGCCAGCACCCCCCCTGGGCTAGCGGGCTACGAGCAGTACTTC.

The rearrangement joins TRBV11-2 to TRBJ1-6; D call uncertain. The germline V gene has CDR1 SGHAT and CDR2 FQNNGV. V was clipped by 5 bases and J by 7 bases, with 15 bases between them. The CDR3 runs to 15 residues. The CDR3 DNA follows: TGTGCCAGCAGCCGACTTAGAAGTCCCAATTCACCCCTCCACTTT. It translates to CASSRLRSPNSPLHF. Together with reference TRBV11-2 and TRBJ1-6, the CDR3 gives the full variable domain: EAGVAQSPRYKIIEKRQSVAFWCNPISGHATLYWYQQILGQGPKLLIQFQNNGVVDDSQLPKDRFSAERLKGVDSTLKIQPAKLEDSAVYLCASSRLRSPNSPLHFGNGTRLTVT.

About this clone: The same CDR3 can be traced to other DNA sequences in this sample. The chain joins TRBV27 to TRBJ1-2, with 7 bases fitting TRBD1. Trimming took 5 bases from V and 3 from J; bases not matched to a gene: 3. CDR3 length equals 13 residues. The germline gives CDR1 MNHEY, CDR2 SMNVEV (reference sequence). The CDR3 DNA sequence: TGTGCCAGCAGTCTCAGGGGGGACTATGGCTACACCTTC. Protein product: CASSLRGDYGYTF.

V is TRBV6-1 and J is TRBJ2-1, with 12 bases lining up with TRBD2. Unmatched junction bases numbered 4, after V lost 2 bases and J lost 5 bases. The length of the CDR3 is 16 residues. Germline loops: CDR1 MNHNS, CDR2 SASEGT. The CDR3, as DNA: TGTGCCAGCAGTGAACAGACTAGCGGGGGTGACAATGAGCAGTTCTTC. This gives the protein CASSEQTSGGDNEQFF.

The chain has TRBV4-3 and TRBJ2-7; 10 bases agree with TRBD2. J gave up 0 bases and V 0 bases, and 8 bases lay outside the gene matches. The CDR3 extends over 18 amino acids. Germline CDR1 reads LGHNA; CDR2 reads YSLEER. CDR3 sequence (DNA): TGCGCCAGCAGCCAAGAGGTAGCGGGGGGCCCTAGCTCCTACGAGCAGTACTTC. It specifies CASSQEVAGGPSSYEQYF.

V and J are TRBV4-1 and TRBJ1-1; D not certain. The CDR3 length is 14 residues. Germline V gene sequence: CDR1 MGHRA, CDR2 YSYEKL. V gave up 4 bases and J gave up 2 bases, with 11 bases separating them. As DNA, the CDR3 is TGCGCCAGCAGCCGGCTCGAGGGAAACACTGAAGCTTTCTTT. Translation: CASSRLEGNTEAFF.

The chain is built from TRBV4-3 and TRBJ1-2; no firm D call. The CDR3 extends over 17 amino acids. V was trimmed by 0 bases and J by 8 bases, leaving 22 bases between them. Looked up from germline, CDR1 is LGHNA and CDR2 is YSLEER. CDR3 coding DNA: TGCGCCAGCAGCCAAGATCGTCGGGGTTTCCTCAAGAAAGGCTACACCTTC. It translates to CASSQDRRGFLKKGYTF.

V usage is TRBV19 and J usage is TRBJ2-7, with TRBD2 identical over 8 bases. The V segment lost 3 bases and the J segment 5 bases; nucleotides outside the gene matches: 6. CDR1 is LNHDA, CDR2 SQIVND, per germline (reference sequence). CDR3 length: 14 residues. In DNA form, the CDR3 reads TGTGCCAGTAGTATTGTTAGCGGGAATGACGAGCAGTACTTC. Translating it yields CASSIVSGNDEQYF.

V gene TRBV20-1 combines with J gene TRBJ2-7; D unclear. CDR1 and CDR2 from the germline V gene are DFQATT and SNEGSKA (reference sequence). Deletions cut 3 bases from V and 6 bases from J, with 21 bases between. The CDR3 is made up of 15 amino acids. The CDR3: CSASILVGSDGEQYF. The CDR3 DNA sequence: TGCAGTGCTAGTATTTTGGTGGGCAGTGACGGCGAGCAGTACTTC.

The gene calls are TRBV3-1 (or the pseudogene TRBV3-2) and TRBJ1-2, with a possible D match to TRBD1 (6 bases). The germline V gene encodes CDR1 LGHDT and CDR2 YNNKEL (reference sequence). The CDR3 is made up of 11 amino acids. The V end lost 6 bases, the J end lost 10 bases, and 12 bases lay between the germline ends. DNA for the CDR3: TGTGCCAGCAGTTCTACAGGGATCTACACCTTC. Translated: CASSSTGIYTF.